The 22 T cell receptor beta chains listed next were all sequenced from one sample in a study of human T cells and chemical hapten exposure. Time point meaning: patch test 1, 2 weeks after DPC sensitization. Documented treatment: therapeutic diphenylcyclopropenone sensitization with weekly scalp DPC. MiXCR, applied by TCRdb to the RACE reads, yields one record per CDR3 protein. The sample includes roughly 120,000 distinct CDR3 sequences, 9.5% to 13% seen only once; the top ten take just over 1.4%. The material sequenced was whole blood, taken in connection with sensitization to the hapten diphenylcyclopropenone (DPC). The receptors derive from a woman aged 45-65 years with alopecia areata. Some clones in this sample may be carry-over from other donors' samples.

This clonotype has more than one count but fewer than ten. CDR3 nucleotides: TGTGCCAGCGGATCGAGGGGGCGTTATGGCCTAACCGGGGAGCTGTTTTTT. The encoded protein is CASGSRGRYGLTGELFF. The V call is TRBV5-4, the J call TRBJ2-2; 7 nucleotides line up with TRBD1. V lost 7 bases to trimming and J lost 5 bases; unmatched junction nucleotides: 17. This CDR3 contains 17 residues. Germline V gene sequence: CDR1 SGHNT, CDR2 YYREEE (reference sequence).

As for this clonotype: Since a much larger clone is just one base distant, this may be a read error. The V and J genes are TRBV28 and TRBJ1-1; D might be TRBD1 (5 bases). The germline V gene encodes CDR1 MDHEN and CDR2 SYDVKM. The CDR3 sequence is 12 residues long. V was trimmed by 8 bases and J by 1 base, leaving 8 bases between them. This chain's CDR3 is CASRQGNTEAFF. The CDR3 DNA reads as TGTGCCAGCCGTCAGGGGAACACTGAAGCTTTCTTT.

This chain links TRBV7-9 with TRBJ2-7; 7 positions agree with TRBD1. This CDR3 region has 14 residues. Germline values: CDR1 SEHNR, CDR2 FQNEAQ (reference sequence). V shed 5 bases, J shed 0 bases, and the junction held 4 bases outside the gene matches. CDR3 amino acids: CASSPHRGSYEQYF. Written as DNA, the CDR3 is TGTGCCAGCAGCCCGCACAGGGGCTCCTACGAGCAGTACTTC.

This clonotype has just a few counts. The junction departs from the called germline gene at one end, perhaps through a read error. The chain recombines TRBV2 with TRBJ1-6, with no clear D. The CDR3 runs to 14 residues. Germline V lookup: CDR1 SNHLY, CDR2 FYNNEI. DNA for the CDR3: TGTGCCAGTAGTGGACGGCCCGGGGATTCACCCCTCCACTTT. Translated, it gives CASSGRPGDSPLHF.

Only a few counts were recorded for this clonotype. The chain joins TRBV18 to TRBJ2-3; D unclear. CDR1 and CDR2 (germline): KGHSH, LQKENI. The CDR3 is made up of 14 amino acids. V lost 3 bases and J 6 bases, leaving 13 bases between the germline ends. CDR3: CASSPSRTGDTQYF. The DNA of the CDR3 is TGTGCCAGCTCACCTTCACGGACCGGTGATACGCAGTATTTT.

This clonotype was observed many times. V is TRBV14 and J is TRBJ2-3; perhaps TRBD1 as D (5 bases). The CDR3 is 13 residues long. V lost 0 bases and J lost 11, with 12 bases in between. CDR1 is SGHDN, CDR2 FVKESK, per germline. CDR3 coding DNA: TGTGCCAGCAGCCAAGATAGGGGTTTTGAGCAGTATTTT. It is translated as CASSQDRGFEQYF.

This clonotype was recorded at least ten times. The chain recombines TRBV2 with TRBJ1-2; D is uncertain. V lost 4 bases, J lost 4 bases, and 4 bases lay in between. From germline, CDR1 is SNHLY and CDR2 FYNNEI. CDR3 length equals 11 residues. The DNA for the CDR3 is TGTGCCAGCAGTGCGGGCTATGGCTACACCTTC. Translating it yields CASSAGYGYTF. The full variable domain, with the rest looked up from reference TRBV2 and TRBJ1-2, is EPEVTQTPSHQVTQMGQEVILRCVPISNHLYFYWYRQILGQKVEFLVSFYNNEISEKSEIFDDQFSVERPDGSNFTLKIRSTKLEDSAMYFCASSAGYGYTFGSGTRLTVV.

This clonotype has more than one count but fewer than ten. The chain employs TRBV7-6 and TRBJ1-2, with D possibly being TRBD1 (5 bases). Germline CDR1 and CDR2: SGHVS and FNYEAQ. The CDR3 has 15 residues. V lost 4 bases and J 4 bases, leaving 16 bases between the germline ends. The CDR3 DNA reads as TGTGCCAGCAGCTCCTGGGAAGGGACTCCCTATGGCTACACCTTC. This sequence encodes CASSSWEGTPYGYTF.

This clonotype was seen ten or more times. The chain uses TRBV29-1 and TRBJ2-1; 9 nucleotides align to TRBD1. The CDR3 spans 11 residues. Germline values: CDR1 SQVTM, CDR2 ANQGSEA. The V and J ends lost 6 bases and 9 bases, in that order; junction bases with no gene match: 3. The CDR3 spells CSVQGAGEQFF. CDR3 DNA sequence: TGCAGCGTACAGGGGGCTGGTGAGCAGTTCTTC.

This clonotype occurred many times. This sequence joins TRBV11-2 and TRBJ2-2; possible D gene TRBD1, 6 bases. From germline, CDR1 is SGHAT and CDR2 FQNNGV. V was clipped by 8 bases and J by 0 bases, with 13 bases between them. The CDR3 runs to 15 residues. CDR3 sequence reads: CASSRGHPNTGELFF. The CDR3 bases are TGTGCCAGCTCGAGGGGACACCCGAACACCGGGGAGCTGTTTTTT.

The genes are TRBV28 and TRBJ1-6; tentative D call: TRBD1 (6 bases). CDR1 is MDHEN and CDR2 is SYDVKM in the germline V gene. V was cut by 4 bases and J by 9 bases, with 13 bases left in between. The CDR3 has 14 amino acids. CDR3 amino acids: CASSSRGLASPLHF. DNA of the CDR3: TGTGCCAGCAGTTCAAGGGGGTTAGCTTCACCCCTCCACTTT.

At least ten counts were recorded for this clonotype. Here the CDR3 DNA reads TGTGCCAGCGGAAACAGGAATACCGGGGAGCTGTTTTTT. The encoded protein is CASGNRNTGELFF. This chain uses TRBV2 with TRBJ2-2; the D gene is possibly TRBD1 (5 bases). Looked up from germline, CDR1 is SNHLY and CDR2 is FYNNEI. The germline V and J ends were trimmed by 8 bases and 5 bases, with 12 bases remaining between them. The CDR3 totals 13 residues.

This clonotype was found a few times. J is TRBJ2-7 and V is TRBV6-1; D is unresolved. Per the germline V gene, CDR1 is MNHNS and CDR2 is SASEGT. The V end was cut by 3 bases, the J end by 0 bases, with 9 bases between. The CDR3 totals 14 residues. CDR3 residues: CASSDDGSSYEQYF. CDR3 nucleotides: TGTGCCAGCAGTGATGACGGAAGCTCCTACGAGCAGTACTTC.

The V call is TRBV4-2, the J call TRBJ1-5, with 8 bases identical to TRBD1. Trimming took 3 bases from V and 5 from J; bases not matched to a gene: 9. Germline assignment: CDR1 LGHNA and CDR2 YNFKEQ. This CDR3 has 16 residues. The CDR3 DNA follows: TGTGCCAGCAGCCACGTACCGGCAGGGGGCCATCAGCCCCAGCATTTT. It is translated as CASSHVPAGGHQPQHF.

This clonotype was seen at least ten times. In DNA, the CDR3 is TGCAGTGCTAGAGGTGGCACAGGGGGTATCTACGAGCAGTACTTC. It specifies CSARGGTGGIYEQYF. V gene TRBV20-1 combines with J gene TRBJ2-7, with 8 bases matching TRBD1. Trimming at V came to 1 base and at J to 3 bases, leaving 8 bases not matched to a gene. This CDR3 has 15 residues. Germline CDR1 and CDR2: DFQATT and SNEGSKA (reference sequence).

The chain employs TRBV29-1 and TRBJ1-2; 9 nucleotides agree with TRBD1. The V and J ends lost 7 bases and 5 bases, in that order; junction bases with no gene match: 5. CDR1 is SQVTM and CDR2 is ANQGSEA in the germline V gene. This CDR3 has 12 residues. Here the CDR3 DNA reads TGCAGCGCTACGGGACAGGGATATGGCTACACCTTC. Its protein is CSATGQGYGYTF.

There are a few counts of this clonotype. This chain connects TRBV7-2 to TRBJ2-1; tentatively, D is TRBD2 (5 bases). V was shortened by 5 bases and J by 6 bases, with 17 bases between the two germline ends. Germline values: CDR1 SGHTA, CDR2 FQGNSA. CDR3 length: 15 amino acids. CDR3 DNA: TGTGCCAGCAGCCCGCATGGCCGCGGGTCCAATGAGCAGTTCTTC. Translating it yields CASSPHGRGSNEQFF.

A few counts support this clonotype. The CDR3 DNA is TGTGCCTGGAGTGTAAGAGTGGCAGGGGGTGCTCAGCCCCAGCATTTT. Amino acids: CAWSVRVAGGAQPQHF. J is TRBJ1-5 and V is TRBV30; TRBD1 matches at 7 bases. Trimming at V came to 0 bases and at J to 6 bases, leaving 11 bases not matched to a gene. CDR3 length: 16 residues. Germline V gene lookup returns CDR1 GTSNPN and CDR2 SVGIG (reference sequence).

This rearrangement joins TRBV2 to TRBJ2-5; D unresolved. The CDR3 loop spans 13 amino acids. V lost 6 bases to trimming and J lost 0 bases, with 8 bases between them. Per germline, CDR1 SNHLY and CDR2 FYNNEI. The CDR3 sequence is CASSQAYQETQYF. Here the CDR3 DNA reads TGTGCCAGCAGCCAAGCGTACCAAGAGACCCAGTACTTC.

This clonotype has more than one count but fewer than ten. The rearrangement joins TRBV3-1 to TRBJ2-1; no reliable D call. Per the germline V gene, CDR1 is LGHDT and CDR2 is YNNKEL (reference sequence). The CDR3 runs 15 residues. V lost 0 bases and J 2 bases, leaving 8 bases between the germline ends. The CDR3 nucleotides are TGTGCCAGCAGCCAAGATCCTACCCCCTACAATGAGCAGTTCTTC. Amino acid sequence: CASSQDPTPYNEQFF.

At least ten counts were recorded for this clonotype. J is TRBJ1-6 and V is TRBV27; D is possibly TRBD1 (5 bases). Germline V gene lookup returns CDR1 MNHEY and CDR2 SMNVEV (reference sequence). Trimming removed 8 bases from V and 4 bases from J, with 9 bases in between. There are 13 residues in the CDR3. In DNA form, the CDR3 reads TGTGCCAGCCGTGGACAATATAATTCACCCCTCCACTTT. It encodes CASRGQYNSPLHF.

In this sample, this clonotype turned up many times. J is TRBJ2-5 and V is TRBV5-1, with 8 bases aligning to TRBD1. V shed 2 bases and J 4 bases; nucleotides not matched to a gene: 7. The CDR3 is 15 amino acids. Germline loops: CDR1 SGHRS, CDR2 YFSETQ. The CDR3 is CASSFGQGGSETQYF. DNA for the CDR3: TGCGCCAGCAGCTTCGGACAGGGCGGGTCAGAGACCCAGTACTTC.